This TCR beta chain was found in a study of blood T cell repertoires in COVID-19. Germline V gene data show CDR1 as MNHEY and CDR2 as SMNVEV (reference sequence). The V end was cut by 7 bases, the J end by 8 bases, with 11 bases between. The CDR3 spans 12 residues. In the study's own analysis: For nucleated cells, counts were estimated from reference gene primer amplification. Sequenced by immunoSEQ multiplex PCR; TCRdb stores in-frame clones only, minus some. V, J and clone size were drawn from that table, and D and trimming were deduced from the DNA. This table holds 400,000 to 450,000 clones, about 88% found once. This clone came up a few times. In Seattle, patients joined the study during active infection and were tracked longitudinally.

The rearrangement links TRBV27 to TRBJ2-2; TRBD2 is a possible D gene (5 bases). The origin of this receptor is a woman between 35 and 50 years old with COVID-19, enrolled during active disease. The sample comprised peripheral blood. The CDR3: CASTLEGGELFF. The CDR3 nucleotides are TGTGCCAGCACCCTCGAGGGTGGGGAGCTGTTTTTT.